Sequencing of this TCR beta chain was carried out in a study of tumor-infiltrating lymphocytes in primary liver carcinoma. Across the study: T1-T3 N0M0 was the stage of the tumors, which were roughly 4.2 to 11 cm across.

Whole-study findings and limits: Among the pair types, tumor region pairs showed more overlap than tumor-adjacent and tumor-blood pairs. Tumor top-250-clone fractions significantly exceeded those of blood (p = 0.039).

About this clonotype: What it binds is not known.

Unsorted whole blood yielded blood RNA, and germline DNA was extracted as well. Starting material of 450 to 550 ng total RNA yielded TCR beta cDNA via a constant-region primer. Sequencing libraries for TCR beta derived from three nested multiplex PCR rounds that used slightly modified ARM-PCR. TCRdb redid the calling of the multiplex PCR reads with MiXCR, one entry per CDR3 protein. This sample yields fewer than 400,000 distinct CDR3 sequences, of which approximately 60% are seen a single time; roughly 9% belongs to the top ten. The source of this sequence is a middle-aged man with primary liver carcinoma and hepatitis B virus infection. Sequenced: peripheral blood.

CDR3 protein: CASSPQAGDTQYF. DNA for the CDR3: TGTGCCAGCAGCCCACAGGCGGGAGATACGCAGTATTTT. The V and J genes are TRBV5-4 and TRBJ2-3; D may be TRBD1 or TRBD2 (5 bases each). Between the trimmed V and J ends, which lost 4 bases and 5 bases, there was a span of 11 bases. The length of the CDR3 is 13 residues. The V gene's germline CDR1 is SGHNT and CDR2 YYREEE (reference sequence). Drawing the rest from reference TRBV5-4 and TRBJ2-3, the complete variable domain is ETGVTQSPTHLIKTRGQQVTLRCSSQSGHNTVSWYQQALGQGPQFIFQYYREEENGRGNFPPRFSGLQFPNYSSELNVNALELDDSALYLCASSPQAGDTQYFGPGTRLTVL.